The 16 T cell receptor beta chains below come from one sample, sequenced in a study of metastatic and nonmetastatic thyroid tumors. All patients reached thyroid surgery having received no treatment beforehand. TCRdb re-processed the PCR reads through MiXCR. The sample consists of about 13,000 clones, 24% of them appearing once. Sequenced input: blood. The origin of the receptors is a male donor with papillary thyroid cancer or a benign thyroid nodule (not recorded which). Some clones in this sample may be carry-over from other donors' samples.

A few counts support this clone. The chain joins TRBV7-9 to TRBJ2-1; D ambiguous. V lost 2 bases and J 5 bases, leaving 7 bases between the germline ends. The CDR3 is 13 residues long. Germline V gene data show CDR1 as SEHNR and CDR2 as FQNEAQ (reference sequence). DNA of the CDR3: TGTGCCAGCAGCTTATTCAAGGACAATGAGCAGTTCTTC. Its protein product is CASSLFKDNEQFF.

This clone has a count of ten or more. The chain carries TRBV7-2 and TRBJ2-1, with unresolved D. The V end was cut by 5 bases, the J end by 0 bases, with 14 bases between. This CDR3 has 16 residues. CDR1 is SGHTA, CDR2 FQGNSA, per germline. The CDR3 reads CASSLLGLASYNEQFF. The CDR3 nucleotides are TGTGCCAGCAGCCTCCTTGGATTGGCCTCCTACAATGAGCAGTTCTTC. Drawing the rest from reference TRBV7-2 and TRBJ2-1, the complete variable domain is GAGVSQSPSNKVTEKGKDVELRCDPISGHTALYWYRQSLGQGLEFLIYFQGNSAPDKSGLPSDRFSAERTGGSVSTLTIQRTQQEDSAVYLCASSLLGLASYNEQFFGPGTRLTVL.

This clone showed up many times. V is TRBV4-1 and J is TRBJ2-7; tentatively, D is TRBD2 (5 bases). CDR3 length: 15 residues. Germline V gene lookup returns CDR1 MGHRA and CDR2 YSYEKL. V was cut by 1 base and J by 5 bases, with 15 bases left in between. The CDR3 reads CASSQGGLVANEQYF. For the CDR3, the DNA is TGCGCCAGCAGCCAAGGCGGACTTGTAGCCAACGAGCAGTACTTC.

This clone was observed at least ten times. V and J are TRBV29-1 and TRBJ1-1; D is unclear. The CDR3 totals 13 residues. V gave up 4 bases and J gave up 0 bases, with 9 bases separating them. Germline CDR1 SQVTM, CDR2 ANQGSEA. CDR3 amino acids: CSVVHSVNTEAFF. The CDR3 DNA is TGCAGCGTTGTGCACAGCGTGAACACTGAAGCTTTCTTT.

The chain carries TRBV7-2 and TRBJ1-1, with 9 bases identical to TRBD1. The germline V gene has CDR1 SGHTA and CDR2 FQGNSA. The CDR3 runs 15 residues. Trimming removed 6 bases from V and 5 bases from J; junction bases left unmatched: 10. The CDR3 spells CASSSQTGGKTEAFF. In DNA form, the CDR3 reads TGTGCCAGCAGTTCCCAGACAGGGGGGAAGACTGAAGCTTTCTTT.

In its sample, this clone was seen once. The chain carries TRBV20-1 and TRBJ1-5; 9 bases agree with TRBD1. Unmatched junction bases numbered 10, after V lost 4 bases and J lost 6 bases. The CDR3 runs 15 residues. CDR1 is DFQATT, CDR2 SNEGSKA, per germline (reference sequence). In DNA, the CDR3 is TGCAGTGCTAAGAGTCAACAGGGGGCGCGTCAGCCCCAGCATTTT. It specifies CSAKSQQGARQPQHF.

This clone has at least ten counts. The chain recombines TRBV20-1 with TRBJ1-1, with D possibly being TRBD1 (6 bases). The V end lost 0 bases, the J end lost 2 bases, and 7 bases lay between the germline ends. The germline gives CDR1 DFQATT, CDR2 SNEGSKA (reference sequence). This CDR3 spans 13 amino acids. CDR3 amino acids: CSAREDSNTEAFF. The CDR3 nucleotides are TGCAGTGCTAGAGAGGACAGTAACACTGAAGCTTTCTTT.

The chain couples TRBV28 to TRBJ2-1; 11 positions match TRBD2. Trimming removed 4 bases from V and 8 bases from J; junction bases left unmatched: 7. In germline, CDR1 is MDHEN, CDR2 SYDVKM. The CDR3 spans 15 residues. This CDR3 reads CASSSKLAGAHEQFF. DNA of the CDR3: TGTGCCAGCAGTTCGAAACTAGCGGGAGCCCATGAGCAGTTCTTC.

V gene TRBV6-2 or TRBV6-3 combines with J gene TRBJ2-7, with unresolved D. This CDR3 contains 13 residues. The V end was cut by 6 bases, the J end by 3 bases, with 12 bases between. CDR1 and CDR2 (germline): MNHEY, SVGEGT. The CDR3 here is CASRKKEDYEQYF. For the CDR3, the DNA is TGTGCCAGCAGGAAGAAAGAAGACTACGAGCAGTACTTC.

This chain connects TRBV2 to TRBJ1-2, with D unclear. The CDR3 has 13 residues. Trimming stripped 4 bases from V and 6 bases from J, with 12 bases between. Germline assignment: CDR1 SNHLY and CDR2 FYNNEI. In DNA, the CDR3 is TGTGCCAGCAGTGCAAAAGGAACCCATGGCTACACCTTC. Residues: CASSAKGTHGYTF. The full variable domain, rest sourced from reference TRBV2 and TRBJ1-2, is EPEVTQTPSHQVTQMGQEVILRCVPISNHLYFYWYRQILGQKVEFLVSFYNNEISEKSEIFDDQFSVERPDGSNFTLKIRSTKLEDSAMYFCASSAKGTHGYTFGSGTRLTVV.

The V call is TRBV12-3 or TRBV12-4, the J call TRBJ1-2; TRBD1 might be the D (6 bases). The CDR3 is 12 amino acids. Trimming cost V 6 bases and J 2 bases, with 7 bases left between them. CDR3 in amino acids: CASRQGNYGYTF. CDR3 DNA: TGTGCCAGCAGACAGGGCAACTATGGCTACACCTTC.

The J gene is TRBJ2-3, the V gene TRBV6-2 or TRBV6-3; 10 nucleotides agree with TRBD2. This CDR3 spans 15 amino acids. Per the germline V gene, CDR1 is MNHEY and CDR2 is SVGEGT. J was trimmed by 4 bases and V by 4 bases; bases with no gene match: 5. The CDR3 sequence is CASSWTSGSPDTQYF. CDR3 DNA: TGTGCCAGCAGTTGGACTAGCGGATCTCCAGATACGCAGTATTTT.

In its sample, this clone was seen many times. The CDR3 DNA reads as TGCAGTGCCAGGGGGCAGTTAAACACTGAAGCTTTCTTT. Translated: CSARGQLNTEAFF. The genes are TRBV20-1 and TRBJ1-1, with 8 bases identical to TRBD1. Germline-derived CDR1 and CDR2 are DFQATT and SNEGSKA (reference sequence). CDR3 length: 13 residues. Unmatched junction bases numbered 5, after V lost 6 bases and J lost 2 bases.

This clone has a handful of counts. The chain couples TRBV6-4 to TRBJ2-1; D uncertain. CDR3 length equals 13 residues. Germline values: CDR1 MRHNA, CDR2 SNTAGT. Trimming cost V 5 bases and J 8 bases, with 13 bases left between them. The CDR3 nucleotides are TGTGCCAGCAGTTACACCTCCGAACATGAGCAGTTCTTC. Its translation is CASSYTSEHEQFF.

This clone was observed many times. The CDR3 DNA reads TGTGCCAGCAGCAATACCGGGACTAGCGGGGGGGGGAATGAGCAGTTCTTC. It is translated as CASSNTGTSGGGNEQFF. The V and J genes are TRBV7-3 and TRBJ2-1; 16 bases align to TRBD2. The germline gives CDR1 SGHTA, CDR2 FQGTGA. The CDR3 runs to 17 residues. J lost 7 bases, V lost 5 bases, and 8 bases had no gene match.

The chain carries TRBV6-2 or TRBV6-3 and TRBJ2-3, with D uncertain. V was shortened by 0 bases and J by 6 bases, with 10 bases between the two germline ends. Germline CDR1 is MNHEY and CDR2 is SVGEGT. CDR3 length equals 14 residues. CDR3 bases: TGTGCCAGCAGTTACTCCGGAGTTTCGGATACGCAGTATTTT. It yields the protein CASSYSGVSDTQYF.